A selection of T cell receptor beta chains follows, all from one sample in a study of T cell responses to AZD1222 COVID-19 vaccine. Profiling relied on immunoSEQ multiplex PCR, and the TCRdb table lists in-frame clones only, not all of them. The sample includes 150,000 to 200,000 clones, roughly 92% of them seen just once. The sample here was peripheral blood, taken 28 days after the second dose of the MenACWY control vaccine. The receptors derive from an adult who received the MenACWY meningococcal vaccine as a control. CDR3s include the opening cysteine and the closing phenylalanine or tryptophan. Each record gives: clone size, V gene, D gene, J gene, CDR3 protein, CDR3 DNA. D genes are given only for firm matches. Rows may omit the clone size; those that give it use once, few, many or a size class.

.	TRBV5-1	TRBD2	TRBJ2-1	CASSLALAGGRDEQFF	TGCGCCAGCTCCTTGGCCCTAGCGGGAGGGAGGGATGAGCAGTTCTTC
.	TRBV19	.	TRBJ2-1	CASSDGAYNEQFF	TGTGCCAGCTCGGACGGGGCCTACAATGAGCAGTTCTTC
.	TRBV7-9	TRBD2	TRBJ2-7	CASSLEAGGAEQYF	TGTGCCAGCAGCTTAGAAGCGGGAGGGGCCGAGCAGTACTTC
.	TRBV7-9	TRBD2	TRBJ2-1	CASSMRVGGIQNEQFF	TGTGCCAGCAGCATGAGGGTGGGAGGGATTCAGAATGAGCAGTTCTTC
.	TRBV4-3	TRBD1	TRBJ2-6	CASSQMAGGHGSGANVLTF	TGCGCCAGCAGCCAAATGGCAGGGGGCCATGGCTCTGGGGCCAACGTCCTGACTTTC
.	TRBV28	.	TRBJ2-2	CASSLSGVTTGELFF	TGTGCCAGCAGTTTGTCGGGGGTCACCACCGGGGAGCTGTTTTTT
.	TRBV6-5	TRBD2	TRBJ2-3	CASRGLAGGADTQYF	TGTGCCAGCAGGGGACTAGCGGGAGGAGCTGATACGCAGTATTTT
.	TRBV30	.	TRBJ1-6	CAWAVGGNNSPLHF	TGTGCCTGGGCGGTGGGGGGGAACAATTCACCCCTCCACTTT
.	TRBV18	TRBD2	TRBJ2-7	CASSAPGGGPTYEQYF	TGTGCCAGCTCGGCCCCGGGAGGCGGGCCTACCTACGAGCAGTACTTC
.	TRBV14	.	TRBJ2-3	CASSDRVTDTQYF	TGTGCCAGCAGCGATCGTGTCACAGATACGCAGTATTTT
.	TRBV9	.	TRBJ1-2	CASSVVNNYGYTF	TGTGCCAGCAGCGTTGTAAATAACTATGGCTACACCTTC
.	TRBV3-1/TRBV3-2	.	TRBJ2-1	CASSAGTPGFVFF	TGTGCCAGCAGCGCAGGGACCCCGGGGTTTGTATTCTTC
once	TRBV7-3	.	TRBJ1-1	CASSLTPRGDTEAFF	TGTGCCAGCAGCTTAACACCACGAGGGGACACTGAAGCTTTCTTT
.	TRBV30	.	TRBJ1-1	CAWSERGAGSEAFF	TGTGCCTGGAGTGAGCGGGGGGCAGGGAGTGAAGCTTTCTTT
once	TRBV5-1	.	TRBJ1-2	CASSLDSPYGYTF	TGCGCCAGCAGCTTGGACAGCCCCTATGGCTACACCTTC
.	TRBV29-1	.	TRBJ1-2	CSVGVPPAYGYTF	TGCAGCGTTGGGGTCCCCCCAGCCTATGGCTACACCTTC
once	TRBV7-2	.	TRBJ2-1	CASRAGTLAYNEQFF	TGTGCCAGCAGAGCCGGGACTTTGGCCTACAATGAGCAGTTCTTC
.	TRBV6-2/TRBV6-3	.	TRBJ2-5	CASSPGLRVTQYF	TGTGCCAGCAGTCCGGGGCTCCGGGTGACCCAGTACTTC
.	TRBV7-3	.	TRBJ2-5	CASSLDRRETQYF	TGTGCCAGCAGCCTAGATCGAAGGGAGACCCAGTACTTC
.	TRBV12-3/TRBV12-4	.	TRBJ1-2	CASSFRGNYGYTF	TGTGCCAGCAGTTTTCGGGGGAACTATGGCTACACCTTC
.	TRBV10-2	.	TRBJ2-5	CASSEKGEPQETQYF	TGCGCCAGCAGTGAGAAGGGGGAACCCCAAGAGACCCAGTACTTC
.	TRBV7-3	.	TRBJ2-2	CASSYAGRRESGELFF	TGTGCCAGCAGCTACGCGGGACGTAGGGAATCCGGGGAGCTGTTTTTT
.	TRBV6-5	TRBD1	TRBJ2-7	CASSRRDRGDEQYF	TGTGCCAGCAGCCGTCGGGACAGGGGAGACGAGCAGTACTTC
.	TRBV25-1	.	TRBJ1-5	CASSESSNPHQPQHF	TGTGCCAGCAGTGAATCGTCAAATCCCCATCAGCCCCAGCATTTT
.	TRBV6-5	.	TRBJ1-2	CASRANYGYTF	TGTGCCAGCAGAGCGAACTATGGCTACACCTTC
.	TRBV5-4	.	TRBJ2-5	CASSKGLRAETQYF	TGTGCCAGCAGCAAGGGACTGAGAGCCGAGACCCAGTACTTC
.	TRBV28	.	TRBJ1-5	CASRRGTTRGPQHF	TGTGCCAGCAGGCGGGGGACCACCCGTGGGCCCCAGCATTTT
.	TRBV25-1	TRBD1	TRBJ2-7	CASSDPHPGQGGNEQYF	TGTGCCAGCAGTGACCCCCACCCGGGACAGGGGGGCAACGAGCAGTACTTC
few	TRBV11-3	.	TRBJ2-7	CASQGGTYEQYF	TGTGCCAGCCAAGGGGGGACCTACGAGCAGTACTTC
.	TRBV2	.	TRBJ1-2	CASSEGHVGGYTF	TGTGCCAGCAGTGAAGGGCATGTTGGTGGCTACACCTTC
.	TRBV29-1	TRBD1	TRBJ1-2	CSVRTGQYYGYTF	TGCAGCGTTAGGACAGGGCAATACTATGGCTACACCTTC
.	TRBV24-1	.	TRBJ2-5	CATSEPDRYQETQYF	TGTGCCACCAGTGAGCCCGACAGGTACCAAGAGACCCAGTACTTC
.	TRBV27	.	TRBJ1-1	CASSFSRVRGNTEAFF	TGTGCCAGCAGTTTTAGTAGGGTCCGAGGGAACACTGAAGCTTTCTTT
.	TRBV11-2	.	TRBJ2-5	CASSQQGTLYQETQYF	TGTGCCAGCAGCCAACAGGGGACTCTATACCAAGAGACCCAGTACTTC
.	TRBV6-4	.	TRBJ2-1	CASSAERGFSNEQFF	TGTGCCAGCAGTGCCGAACGGGGCTTTTCCAATGAGCAGTTCTTC